The sequence of this T cell receptor beta chain was determined in a study of CD8+ T cells in alopecia areata. Study conclusions and caveats: Whereas mice showed it more clearly, TCR sharing across patients was murkier, possibly because of HLA.

This CDR3 contains 15 residues. Germline V gene lookup returns CDR1 LGHNA and CDR2 YSLEER. V lost 4 bases to trimming and J lost 3 bases, with 16 bases between them. A remark on this clone: Antigen: not known.

It was cDNA, reverse transcribed from extracted RNA, that served as the sequencing template. The method was immunoSEQ multiplex PCR; TCRdb's version includes in-frame clones alone and lacks a portion of them. The top ten hold less than 5.5% of the sample, which has more than 100,000 clones, 58% seen once. This specimen consisted of CD4+ T cells sorted from blood, obtained at week 0. This clonotype originated in a human donor with alopecia areata. The J gene is TRBJ2-7, the V gene TRBV4-3, with D possibly TRBD1 on 5 matching bases. CDR3 DNA: TGCGCCAGCAGCCGACACCCCTCAGACAGCTACGAGCAGTACTTC. Residues: CASSRHPSDSYEQYF.